Each of the 24 T cell receptor beta chains below was sequenced from the same sample in a study of cytomegalovirus exposure and HLA in healthy donors. The study ran its PCR with 60 Vbeta and 13 Jbeta primers. The table came from immunoSEQ multiplex PCR; TCRdb's copy has only in-frame clones and leaves some out. The table lists around 140,000 clones, 75% to 85% of them singletons. Sequenced sample: PBMCs. Receptor source: a female donor in good health and CMV-seropositive.

The V call is TRBV30, the J call TRBJ2-3; 7 bases are a match to TRBD2. After removal of 0 bases from V and 0 bases from J, the junction contained 3 bases not matched to a gene. The germline CDR1 and CDR2 sequences are GTSNPN and SVGIG (reference sequence). CDR3 length: 15 amino acids. CDR3 nucleotide sequence: TGTGCCTGGAGTGTACCTAGCGGTAGCACAGATACGCAGTATTTT. Translating it yields CAWSVPSGSTDTQYF.

Note on this clone: A junction boundary mismatches the germline segment, possibly from a read error. This sequence joins TRBV28 and TRBJ1-2; D ambiguous. The CDR3 loop spans 13 amino acids. Germline loops: CDR1 MDHEN, CDR2 SYDVKM. CDR3 DNA sequence: TGTGCCAGCAGTTTAAGGGCGGGTCATGGCTGCACCTTC. Its protein is CASSLRAGHGCTF.

The V and J genes are TRBV27 and TRBJ1-3; possibly TRBD1 for D (6 bases). V was clipped by 0 bases and J by 1 base, with 10 bases between them. Germline CDR1 is MNHEY and CDR2 is SMNVEV (reference sequence). This CDR3 has 16 amino acids. The CDR3: CASSLSPTGSGNTIYF. The CDR3 DNA reads TGTGCCAGCAGTTTATCCCCGACAGGTTCTGGAAACACCATATATTTT.

V usage is TRBV19 and J usage is TRBJ2-1; D perhaps matches TRBD2 (5 bases). The CDR3 runs to 14 residues. From germline, CDR1 is LNHDA and CDR2 SQIVND (reference sequence). Trimming shortened V by 3 bases and J by 5 bases, and 11 bases separated the two germline ends. CDR3 residues: CASSIGNLDNEQFF. DNA of the CDR3: TGTGCCAGTAGTATCGGGAATCTTGACAATGAGCAGTTCTTC.

This clone was seen a few times. This chain uses TRBV7-3 with TRBJ1-6; D perhaps matches TRBD1 (6 bases). The ends were cut back, 2 bases at V and 7 bases at J, with 9 bases in the middle. The germline V gene has CDR1 SGHTA and CDR2 FQGTGA. The CDR3 extends over 14 amino acids. The CDR3 spells CASSLQGRNSPLHF. The CDR3, as DNA: TGTGCCAGCAGCTTACAGGGGAGAAATTCACCCCTCCACTTT.

This sequence joins TRBV6-4 and TRBJ1-2; D gene uncertain. The V gene's germline CDR1 is MRHNA and CDR2 SNTAGT. The V end lost 0 bases, the J end lost 0 bases, and 5 bases lay between the germline ends. This CDR3 has 14 amino acids. The CDR3 sequence is CASSDSSANYGYTF. CDR3 bases: TGTGCCAGCAGTGACTCCTCAGCTAACTATGGCTACACCTTC.

This clone was detected once. The sample has other DNA sequences that encode this CDR3 too. The CDR3 sequence is CASSGGTAQETQYF. The CDR3 coding sequence is TGCGCCAGCAGCGGGGGCACCGCCCAAGAGACCCAGTACTTC. The gene calls are TRBV5-1 and TRBJ2-5; a possible D gene is TRBD1 (6 bases). The CDR3 extends over 14 amino acids. Germline CDR1 reads SGHRS; CDR2 reads YFSETQ. The V end was cut by 4 bases, the J end by 1 base, with 11 bases between.

This clone appeared a few times. V is TRBV11-2 and J is TRBJ2-7, with D perhaps matching TRBD2 (5 bases). With 5 bases removed from V and 9 bases from J, the gap between germline ends came to 20 bases. The CDR3 is 14 amino acids. Germline V gene lookup returns CDR1 SGHAT and CDR2 FQNNGV. CDR3 sequence reads: CASSLSLAEEPQYF. The DNA of the CDR3 is TGTGCCAGCAGCCTTTCCCTAGCAGAGGAACCGCAGTACTTC.

The chain joins TRBV20-1 to TRBJ2-7, with D hard to call. The CDR3 covers 11 residues. Germline V gene lookup returns CDR1 DFQATT and CDR2 SNEGSKA (reference sequence). Trimming shortened V by 3 bases and J by 2 bases, and 5 bases separated the two germline ends. The CDR3 bases are TGCAGTGCTAGCCTAGCCTACGAGCAGTACTTC. Translating it yields CSASLAYEQYF.

This clone was found once. V gene TRBV5-1 combines with J gene TRBJ2-2; TRBD1 is a possible D gene (6 bases). The CDR3 totals 12 residues. From germline, CDR1 is SGHRS and CDR2 YFSETQ. V shed 6 bases and J shed 6 bases, with 9 bases lying between them. This CDR3 is CASTQGAGELFF. The CDR3 coding sequence is TGCGCCAGCACACAGGGTGCCGGGGAGCTGTTTTTT.

In nucleotides, the CDR3 is TGCGCCAGCAGCTCGGTATCCGGGACAGGGTTAGATACGCAGTATTTT. Amino acids: CASSSVSGTGLDTQYF. This chain links TRBV5-1 with TRBJ2-3, with 9 bases fitting TRBD1. Germline V gives CDR1 SGHRS, CDR2 YFSETQ. V was pared by 3 bases and J by 5 bases, with 10 bases of the junction left unmatched. The CDR3 has 16 amino acids.

This chain's CDR3 is CASSPRLAGRSYNEQFF. In DNA, the CDR3 is TGTGCCAGCTCACCACGACTAGCGGGAAGGAGCTACAATGAGCAGTTCTTC. The rearrangement uses TRBV18 and TRBJ2-1; 11 nucleotides match TRBD2. Unmatched junction bases numbered 5, after V lost 1 base and J lost 3 bases. CDR1 KGHSH and CDR2 LQKENI come from the germline V gene. CDR3 length: 17 residues.

The gene calls are TRBV7-9 and TRBJ2-7; TRBD2 matches 14 bases. The V segment lost 1 base and the J segment 7 bases; nucleotides outside the gene matches: 6. This CDR3 contains 16 residues. Looked up from germline, CDR1 is SEHNR and CDR2 is FQNEAQ (reference sequence). The CDR3 DNA follows: TGTGCCAGCAGCTTAGAAGGACTAGCGGGAGGCGGGGAGCAGTACTTC. Encoded protein: CASSLEGLAGGGEQYF. The variable domain in full, completed from reference TRBV7-9 and TRBJ2-7, reads DTGVSQNPRHKITKRGQNVTFRCDPISEHNRLYWYRQTLGQGPEFLTYFQNEAQLEKSRLLSDRFSAERPKGSFSTLEIQRTEQGDSAMYLCASSLEGLAGGGEQYFGPGTRLTVT.

This clone appeared a few times. The CDR3 DNA follows: TGTGCCAGCAGCGCCCGACAGGGGAACACTGAAGCTTTCTTT. Translating gives CASSARQGNTEAFF. This chain joins TRBV7-9 and TRBJ1-1; 7 bases are shared with TRBD1. Trimming took 5 bases from V and 1 from J; bases not matched to a gene: 4. The CDR3 contains 14 residues. The germline CDR1 and CDR2 sequences are SEHNR and FQNEAQ (reference sequence).

This clone was found a few times. V usage is TRBV11-2 and J usage is TRBJ2-3; D is ambiguous. Trimming removed 2 bases at V and 6 bases at J, with 6 bases between. The CDR3 length is 12 residues. Germline CDR1 SGHAT, CDR2 FQNNGV. The CDR3 protein is CASSLSRDTQYF. The CDR3 DNA reads TGTGCCAGCAGCTTATCCCGGGATACGCAGTATTTT.

This rearrangement joins TRBV18 to TRBJ1-5; D unresolved. In germline, CDR1 is KGHSH, CDR2 LQKENI. V dropped 6 bases and J dropped 4 bases, with 16 bases sitting between them. The CDR3 totals 15 residues. CDR3: CASSPMEVPNQPQHF. The CDR3 nucleotides read TGTGCCAGCTCGCCGATGGAGGTTCCAAATCAGCCCCAGCATTTT.

The chain is built from TRBV5-5 and TRBJ1-1, with TRBD1 identical over 8 bases. Germline CDR1 and CDR2: SGHKS and YYEKEE (reference sequence). The CDR3 totals 13 residues. J was trimmed by 7 bases and V by 5 bases; bases with no gene match: 7. CDR3 in amino acids: CASSKDRVGEAFF. In DNA, the CDR3 is TGTGCCAGCAGTAAGGACAGGGTAGGTGAAGCTTTCTTT. The entire variable domain, with the rest obtained from reference TRBV5-5 and TRBJ1-1, is as follows: DAGVTQSPTHLIKTRGQQVTLRCSPISGHKSVSWYQQVLGQGPQFIFQYYEKEERGRGNFPDRFSARQFPNYSSELNVNALLLGDSALYLCASSKDRVGEAFFGQGTRLTVV.

This clone appeared a few times. The gene calls are TRBV6-5 and TRBJ2-1; 7 nucleotides match TRBD2. V dropped 2 bases and J dropped 6; count of bases not matched to a gene: 4. This CDR3 contains 14 residues. Germline V gene data show CDR1 as MNHEY and CDR2 as SVGAGI. This chain's CDR3 is CASSYPSGTNEQFF. The DNA for the CDR3 is TGTGCCAGCAGTTACCCTAGCGGCACCAATGAGCAGTTCTTC.

The chain has TRBV25-1 and TRBJ2-1, with 9 positions matching TRBD2. V was clipped by 2 bases and J by 4 bases; unmatched bases: 3. This CDR3 region has 15 residues. Germline CDR1 reads MGHDK; CDR2 reads SYGVNS. The CDR3: CASSEGLAGYNEQFF. The CDR3 region has the DNA TGTGCCAGCAGTGAAGGGCTAGCGGGATACAATGAGCAGTTCTTC. The full variable domain, completed using reference TRBV25-1 and TRBJ2-1, is EADIYQTPRYLVIGTGKKITLECSQTMGHDKMYWYQQDPGMELHLIHYSYGVNSTEKGDLSSESTVSRIRTEHFPLTLESARPSHTSQYLCASSEGLAGYNEQFFGPGTRLTVL.

The V and J genes are TRBV29-1 and TRBJ1-2, with unresolved D. V was pared by 4 bases and J by 6 bases, with 15 bases between. Germline assignment: CDR1 SQVTM and CDR2 ANQGSEA. There are 13 residues in the CDR3. The CDR3 DNA is TGCAGCGTTGGCATGGACCGGAGGGATGGCTACACCTTC. It codes for CSVGMDRRDGYTF.

The V and J genes are TRBV5-1 and TRBJ1-2, with D possibly matching TRBD1 (6 bases). V lost 4 bases, J lost 0 bases, and 16 bases lay in between. Germline V CDR1 and CDR2: SGHRS, YFSETQ. This CDR3 has 16 residues. The CDR3 spells CASSDRPSPTNYGYTF. CDR3 in DNA: TGCGCCAGCAGCGACAGGCCAAGCCCAACTAACTATGGCTACACCTTC.

This clone was recorded only once. It is likely a read error, because the conserved phenylalanine at the end of the CDR3 is missing. The chain combines TRBV6-1 with TRBJ1-2; 7 bases fit TRBD1. From germline, CDR1 is MNHNS and CDR2 SASEGT. Unmatched junction bases numbered 3, after V lost 6 bases and J lost 2 bases. The CDR3 runs to 13 residues. The CDR3 is CASRAGGNYGYTS. CDR3 bases: TGTGCCAGCAGAGCAGGGGGGAACTATGGCTACACCTCC.

CDR3 nucleotide sequence: TGCAGCGTTGTAATGGACAGGGACTACAATGAGCAGTTCTTC. As protein: CSVVMDRDYNEQFF. This chain connects TRBV29-1 to TRBJ2-1, with 8 bases that match TRBD1. The CDR3 totals 14 residues. J gave up 3 bases and V 4 bases, and 5 bases lay outside the gene matches. CDR1 and CDR2 from the germline V gene are SQVTM and ANQGSEA.

This clone showed up just a few times. The chain is built from TRBV6-5 and TRBJ1-4; no firm D call. The germline V gene encodes CDR1 MNHEY and CDR2 SVGAGI. The CDR3 loop spans 15 amino acids. V was cut by 2 bases and J by 8 bases, with 15 bases left in between. CDR3 DNA: TGTGCCAGCAGTTACGGAGGATTCCCGTTGGAAAAACTGTTTTTT. Protein product: CASSYGGFPLEKLFF.